The rows below give T cell receptor beta chains drawn from one sample of a study of blood T cell repertoires in COVID-19. This table comes from immunoSEQ multiplex PCR, and its TCRdb copy is limited to in-frame clones, with some not included. The table has nearly 300,000 clones, around 84% seen once. The sequenced sample consisted of peripheral blood. The source is a human donor with COVID-19, enrolled during active disease. The donor label of this sample is uncertain. Both conserved end residues are part of each CDR3. A D gene is named only where the DNA matches it firmly. A row's size may be missing; if present it is once, few, many or a size class.

>-|-|TRBV11-2
CASSFTGSTEAFF
>-|-|TRBV29-1
CSVGGVTGYQETQYF
>-|-|TRBV6-2/TRBV6-3
CASSPDINYGYTF
>-|-|TRBV19
CASNSEGFGNTEAFF
>TRBD2|-|TRBV3-1/TRBV3-2
CASSQLGAGVSNEQFF
>TRBD2|-|TRBV7-2
CASSLGSRGGSLNEQFF
>TRBD2|once|TRBV18
CASSPGLKTDTQYF
>-|once|TRBV13
CASSLGRTETYEQYF
>-|-|TRBV11-3
CASSRSSGNTIYF
>-|-|TRBV15
CATSRELQASLNTIYF
>TRBD1|-|TRBV5-1
CASSLEVQGDEQYF
>TRBD2|-|TRBV18
CASSPGTSDVYEQYF
>-|-|TRBV30
CAWGERNEQFF
>TRBD1|-|TRBV9
CASSADRGNSPLHF
>-|-|TRBV7-9
CASSLGPWNTEAFF
>TRBD2|-|TRBV24-1
CATSDLNLAGGPVNTDTQYF
>TRBD1|-|TRBV19
CASSRGRGDTQYF
>TRBD2|-|TRBV25-1
CASSDGSGSLPDTQYF
>-|few|TRBV11-3
CASSAGTSNTEAFF
>TRBD2|-|TRBV10-3
CAISVPTSGKTNTGELFF
>TRBD1|-|TRBV7-9
CASSRQRTGGYGYTF
>-|-|TRBV11-3
CASSSTGDTKQFF
>TRBD2|-|TRBV29-1
CSVVLLAGSISSYNEQFF
>-|-|TRBV5-6
CASSWGGYF
>TRBD1|few|TRBV9
CASSGGQGAWMADTQYF
>-|-|TRBV7-3
CASSPNGANVLTF
>-|-|TRBV5-4
CASSRGGSNEQFF
>TRBD1|-|TRBV6-1
CASSEGQSNQPQHF
>-|-|TRBV19
CASSARQMGHGYTF
>TRBD2|few|TRBV7-9
CASSHSGRGTDTQYF
>TRBD2|once|TRBV24-1
CATSDLNSGGLSTDTQYF
>TRBD1|-|TRBV6-5
CASQNHRGHGYTF
>TRBD1|-|TRBV18
CASSPGQGASVGEKLFF
>-|-|TRBV7-2
CASSLAPGLPNTDTQYF
>-|-|TRBV5-1
CASSWGTGTLERGYTF
>TRBD2|-|TRBV6-6
CASRATSDNNEQFF
>-|-|TRBV19
CASSIVGRVNTEAFF
>TRBD2|-|TRBV28
CASLTSGRGEQFF
>-|-|TRBV18
CASSPPRDTYNSPLHF
>TRBD2|-|TRBV11-2
CASSWGPGLAGIDTQYF
>TRBD1|-|TRBV6-5
CASSYKDRARQYF
>TRBD1|-|TRBV27
CASSLSGQGRNTIYF
>TRBD2|-|TRBV10-1
CASSETPQASGSGNEQFF
>-|-|TRBV24-1
CATSDFSGSSYNEQFF
>-|-|TRBV6-5
CASLTGTVGTEAFF
>TRBD2|-|TRBV6-4
CASSDSATSGSTGELFF
>TRBD1|-|TRBV27
CASTGQSPSGANVLTF
>TRBD1|few|TRBV28
CASSQPGQNEKLFF
>-|-|TRBV11-2
CASSLDRGSADTQYF
>TRBD2|-|TRBV13
CASSLGSGSIYEQFF